This passage covers 32 T cell receptor beta chains from one sample sequenced in a study of cytomegalovirus exposure and HLA in healthy donors. Primers: 60 Vbeta forward and 13 Jbeta reverse. Libraries were prepared by immunoSEQ multiplex PCR; TCRdb keeps only in-frame clonotypes and omits some of them. The sample has roughly 120,000 clones, approximately 70% seen once; the top ten hold roughly 8.7%. The sample consisted of PBMCs. The receptors were sampled from a man under 40 in good health and CMV-seropositive.

V and J are TRBV19 and TRBJ1-4, with D possibly being TRBD1 (5 bases). Between the trimmed V and J ends, which lost 3 bases and 5 bases, there was a span of 7 bases. The CDR3 covers 13 residues. The germline gives CDR1 LNHDA, CDR2 SQIVND (reference sequence). The CDR3 loop is CASSIGGNEKLFF. CDR3 bases: TGTGCCAGTAGTATTGGGGGGAATGAAAAACTGTTTTTT.

The chain has TRBV5-1 and TRBJ2-7; 9 bases map to TRBD1. This CDR3 is built from 16 residues. J gave up 2 bases and V 1 base, and 7 bases lay outside the gene matches. Germline lookup yields CDR1 SGHRS and CDR2 YFSETQ. CDR3 in amino acids: CASSLSSGTGPYEQYV. CDR3 nucleotide sequence: TGCGCCAGCAGCTTGAGTTCCGGGACAGGGCCCTACGAGCAGTACGTC.

The chain joins TRBV7-9 to TRBJ2-1; 14 bases line up with TRBD2. J lost 13 bases, V lost 4 bases, and 3 bases had no gene match. The germline gives CDR1 SEHNR, CDR2 FQNEAQ (reference sequence). CDR3 length equals 13 residues. The CDR3 is CASSSGLAGAQFF. CDR3 DNA: TGTGCCAGCAGCTCGGGACTAGCGGGAGCTCAGTTCTTC.

The V and J genes are TRBV7-9 and TRBJ1-4; 8 bases line up with TRBD1. The CDR3 runs 15 residues. Unmatched junction bases numbered 9, after V lost 5 bases and J lost 7 bases. In germline, CDR1 is SEHNR, CDR2 FQNEAQ (reference sequence). CDR3 DNA: TGTGCCAGCAGCGGGCCGCAGGGGGCTGTTGAAAAACTGTTTTTT. It codes for CASSGPQGAVEKLFF.

The chain uses TRBV7-2 and TRBJ1-2; D call uncertain. Trimming removed 6 bases from V and 6 bases from J, with 26 bases in between. Germline-derived CDR1 and CDR2 are SGHTA and FQGNSA. This CDR3 spans 17 amino acids. CDR3 nucleotide sequence: TGTGCCAGCAGGATAAAGTGGAGAGACTTGGACGGGAATGGCTACACCTTC. This gives the protein CASRIKWRDLDGNGYTF. Full variable domain (remainder filled in from reference TRBV7-2 and TRBJ1-2): GAGVSQSPSNKVTEKGKDVELRCDPISGHTALYWYRQSLGQGLEFLIYFQGNSAPDKSGLPSDRFSAERTGGSVSTLTIQRTQQEDSAVYLCASRIKWRDLDGNGYTFGSGTRLTVV.

J is TRBJ1-2 and V is TRBV7-8, with 7 bases matching TRBD1. V dropped 5 bases and J dropped 3; count of bases not matched to a gene: 3. The germline V gene has CDR1 SGHVS and CDR2 FQNEAQ. The length of the CDR3 is 13 residues. CDR3 protein: CASSPGTDYGYTF. The CDR3 DNA reads as TGTGCCAGCAGCCCGGGGACAGACTATGGCTACACCTTC.

This CDR3 reads CASGFHRGRGTGELFF. CDR3 bases: TGTGCTAGTGGTTTCCACAGGGGGCGTGGCACCGGGGAGCTGTTTTTT. V and J are TRBV12-5 and TRBJ2-2, with 9 nucleotides matching TRBD1. V lost 3 bases to trimming and J lost 4 bases; unmatched junction nucleotides: 6. This CDR3 has 16 residues. Germline CDR1 is LGHNT and CDR2 is FRNRAP.

The V and J genes are TRBV10-3 and TRBJ2-3; 9 bases fit TRBD2. Germline lookup yields CDR1 ENHRY and CDR2 SYGVKD. J lost 5 bases, V lost 4 bases, and 22 bases had no gene match. CDR3 length: 20 residues. The CDR3 DNA sequence: TGTGCCATCAGTGGCACTCTGGTCGGGGGTAGCGGGAGATTCGGAGATACGCAGTATTTT. As protein: CAISGTLVGGSGRFGDTQYF.

This chain joins TRBV11-3 and TRBJ2-1; TRBD2 aligns across 9 bases. Trimming cost V 1 base and J 8 bases; bases outside gene matches: 12. Germline CDR1 reads SGHNT; CDR2 reads YENEEA. This CDR3 is built from 17 residues. This CDR3 reads CASSLGDRLAGWDEQFF. CDR3 DNA sequence: TGTGCCAGCAGCTTAGGGGATCGGCTAGCGGGATGGGATGAGCAGTTCTTC.

The chain is built from TRBV27 and TRBJ1-4; D gene uncertain. V lost 10 bases and J lost 8, with 17 bases in between. The CDR3 loop spans 13 amino acids. The germline V gene has CDR1 MNHEY and CDR2 SMNVEV (reference sequence). This chain's CDR3 is CATRRDTAEKLFF. In DNA form, the CDR3 reads TGTGCCACCAGGAGGGATACGGCAGAAAAACTGTTTTTT.

CDR3: CASVPGGGTEAFF. The CDR3 coding sequence is TGTGCCAGCGTTCCCGGGGGGGGCACTGAAGCTTTCTTT. This rearrangement joins TRBV6-1 to TRBJ1-1, with D tentatively TRBD1 (5 bases). Germline V lookup: CDR1 MNHNS, CDR2 SASEGT. V lost 8 bases to trimming and J lost 4 bases, with 14 bases between them. This CDR3 has 13 amino acids.

The rearrangement joins TRBV5-1 to TRBJ2-1, with TRBD1 matching over 7 bases. The germline V gene has CDR1 SGHRS and CDR2 YFSETQ. This CDR3 spans 13 amino acids. V lost 4 bases, J lost 6 bases, and 4 bases stayed unmatched. CDR3: CASSPGTVNEQFF. In DNA form, the CDR3 reads TGCGCCAGCAGCCCCGGGACAGTCAATGAGCAGTTCTTC.

The V call is TRBV27, the J call TRBJ1-1; TRBD1 might be the D (5 bases). In germline, CDR1 is MNHEY, CDR2 SMNVEV (reference sequence). V dropped 1 base and J dropped 1 base, with 10 bases sitting between them. The CDR3 runs 15 residues. The CDR3 region is CASSLFGQGNTEAFF. The CDR3 bases are TGTGCCAGCAGTTTATTCGGGCAGGGGAACACTGAAGCTTTCTTT.

The chain uses TRBV19 and TRBJ1-6, with 7 bases that match TRBD1. CDR1 is LNHDA, CDR2 SQIVND, per germline (reference sequence). The CDR3 runs to 16 residues. After removal of 5 bases from V and 2 bases from J, the junction contained 6 bases not matched to a gene. CDR3 region: CASSRQGGTYNSPLHF. For the CDR3, the DNA is TGTGCCAGTAGTCGACAGGGAGGTACCTATAATTCACCCCTCCACTTT.

The chain has TRBV4-1 and TRBJ1-1, with no clear D. Germline lookup yields CDR1 MGHRA and CDR2 YSYEKL. Between the trimmed V and J ends, which lost 2 bases and 1 base, there was a span of 11 bases. This CDR3 has 15 amino acids. CDR3 amino acids: CASSQIGSGNTEAFF. Written as DNA, the CDR3 is TGCGCCAGCAGCCAAATAGGTTCGGGGAACACTGAAGCTTTCTTT.

This clone showed up just once. The J gene is TRBJ2-7, the V gene TRBV7-2, with D perhaps TRBD1 (6 bases). Germline assignment: CDR1 SGHTA and CDR2 FQGNSA. The CDR3 extends over 14 amino acids. Trimming shortened V by 6 bases and J by 3 bases, and 15 bases separated the two germline ends. The chain's CDR3 is CASSPSDRIYEQYV. DNA of the CDR3: TGTGCCAGCAGTCCCTCTGACAGGATCTACGAGCAGTACGTC.

The chain couples TRBV5-4 to TRBJ2-5; a weak D match, TRBD2 (5 bases). Trimming stripped 0 bases from V and 5 bases from J, with 11 bases between. This CDR3 has 14 residues. CDR1 and CDR2 from the germline V gene are SGHNT and YYREEE (reference sequence). CDR3 protein: CASSLGQRWETQYF. Written as DNA, the CDR3 is TGTGCCAGCAGCTTGGGGCAGCGGTGGGAGACCCAGTACTTC. Combining the CDR3 with reference TRBV5-4 and TRBJ2-5 gives the whole variable domain ETGVTQSPTHLIKTRGQQVTLRCSSQSGHNTVSWYQQALGQGPQFIFQYYREEENGRGNFPPRFSGLQFPNYSSELNVNALELDDSALYLCASSLGQRWETQYFGPGTRLLVL.

This sequence joins TRBV5-4 and TRBJ2-3, with 11 bases aligning to TRBD1. This CDR3 is 15 amino acids long. CDR1 SGHNT and CDR2 YYREEE come from the germline V gene (reference sequence). After removal of 4 bases from V and 3 bases from J, the junction contained 4 bases not matched to a gene. This chain's CDR3 is CASSLGTGGTDTQYF. The CDR3 region has the DNA TGTGCCAGCAGCCTGGGGACAGGGGGGACAGATACGCAGTATTTT.

The chain has TRBV4-1 and TRBJ1-1; D may be TRBD1 (5 bases). V dropped 1 base and J dropped 4 bases, with 10 bases sitting between them. Germline V lookup: CDR1 MGHRA, CDR2 YSYEKL. The CDR3 sequence is 14 residues long. CDR3 bases: TGCGCCAGCAGCCAAGGGGAGGGGAGCACTGAAGCTTTCTTT. Amino acids: CASSQGEGSTEAFF.

This rearrangement joins TRBV11-2 to TRBJ1-2; D is unclear. Trimming cost V 3 bases and J 4 bases, with 27 bases left between them. Per germline, CDR1 SGHAT and CDR2 FQNNGV. There are 19 residues in the CDR3. The CDR3: CASSFEFEDTKMSTYGYTF. The CDR3 nucleotides read TGTGCCAGCAGCTTTGAATTCGAAGACACCAAGATGTCGACCTATGGCTACACCTTC.

The chain employs TRBV12-5 and TRBJ1-2; no firm D call. Trimming took off 2 bases at V and 4 bases at J, with 20 bases between the two ends. Germline CDR1 LGHNT, CDR2 FRNRAP. The CDR3 contains 17 residues. The CDR3 sequence: CASGLSPAPGRAYGYTF. The CDR3 DNA reads as TGTGCTAGTGGTTTGTCCCCGGCCCCCGGGAGGGCCTATGGCTACACCTTC.

The genes are TRBV27 and TRBJ2-5; tentative D call: TRBD1 (5 bases). The CDR3 length is 13 residues. V gave up 6 bases and J gave up 3 bases, with 11 bases separating them. Per the germline V gene, CDR1 is MNHEY and CDR2 is SMNVEV (reference sequence). In DNA, the CDR3 is TGTGCCAGCAGACGCCTCAGGGAAGAGACCCAGTACTTC. Its protein is CASRRLREETQYF.

The chain recombines TRBV6-1 with TRBJ2-7; tentative D call: TRBD2 (5 bases). This CDR3 spans 15 amino acids. Germline V gives CDR1 MNHNS, CDR2 SASEGT. V shed 2 bases and J shed 0 bases, with 11 bases lying between them. The CDR3 reads CASSERVASSYEQYV. The DNA for the CDR3 is TGTGCCAGCAGTGAACGGGTAGCGTCCTCCTACGAGCAGTACGTC.

The chain uses TRBV30 and TRBJ1-6; 11 positions agree with TRBD1. V dropped 3 bases and J dropped 6; count of bases not matched to a gene: 7. The V gene's germline CDR1 is GTSNPN and CDR2 SVGIG (reference sequence). The CDR3 is made up of 16 amino acids. The CDR3 protein is CAWRLGQGVGNSPLHF. CDR3 sequence (DNA): TGTGCCTGGAGATTGGGACAGGGGGTGGGTAATTCACCCCTCCACTTT.

Written as DNA, the CDR3 is TGCAGCGTGAGTCAAGCGGGAGGGATGGAGACCCAGTACTTC. Translating gives CSVSQAGGMETQYF. V and J are TRBV29-1 and TRBJ2-5; 10 bases are shared with TRBD2. With 6 bases clipped from V and 5 bases from J, the junction kept 9 bases outside the gene matches. The CDR3 totals 14 residues. The germline gives CDR1 SQVTM, CDR2 ANQGSEA.

The chain employs TRBV18 and TRBJ2-7; 7 nucleotides line up with TRBD2. This CDR3 region has 13 residues. Germline lookup yields CDR1 KGHSH and CDR2 LQKENI. The J segment lost 3 bases and the V segment lost 2 bases, leaving 1 base of the junction unmatched. This CDR3 reads CASSPTSDYEQYV. DNA of the CDR3: TGTGCCAGCTCACCAACTAGCGACTACGAGCAGTACGTC.

The chain uses TRBV25-1 and TRBJ2-4; D unclear. V was clipped by 2 bases and J by 1 base, with 3 bases between them. The length of the CDR3 is 13 residues. Germline V gene sequence: CDR1 MGHDK, CDR2 SYGVNS. The CDR3 nucleotides read TGTGCCAGCAGTGAACGGGCCAAAAACATTCAGTACTTC. Residues: CASSERAKNIQYF.

This sequence joins TRBV29-1 and TRBJ2-3; 10 nucleotides match TRBD2. This CDR3 spans 13 amino acids. Germline lookup yields CDR1 SQVTM and CDR2 ANQGSEA. V lost 6 bases, J lost 3 bases, and 3 bases stayed unmatched. The CDR3 DNA reads TGCAGCGTAGCGGGAGGGCAAACAGATACGCAGTATTTT. Amino acids: CSVAGGQTDTQYF.

J is TRBJ1-1 and V is TRBV5-6; D unresolved. Trimming took off 0 bases at V and 7 bases at J, with 7 bases between the two ends. The germline gives CDR1 SGHDT, CDR2 YYEEEE. There are 12 residues in the CDR3. The CDR3 bases are TGTGCCAGCAGCTTGGGCAGTCTTGAAGCTTTCTTT. Translated: CASSLGSLEAFF.

This clone occurred a few times. The gene calls are TRBV7-9 and TRBJ2-5; TRBD2 matches at 8 bases. The CDR3 covers 16 residues. From germline, CDR1 is SEHNR and CDR2 FQNEAQ (reference sequence). J lost 3 bases, V lost 5 bases, and 11 bases had no gene match. The DNA of the CDR3 is TGTGCCAGCAGCCCCGTAGACGGGACTAGGGAAGAGACCCAGTACTTC. Translated: CASSPVDGTREETQYF.

The rearrangement joins TRBV27 to TRBJ2-1; TRBD1 matches 7 bases. CDR3 length equals 14 residues. CDR1 and CDR2 from the germline V gene are MNHEY and SMNVEV (reference sequence). V shed 8 bases and J 8 bases; nucleotides not matched to a gene: 12. CDR3 sequence reads: CASWPDRAAHEQFF. The CDR3 coding sequence is TGTGCCAGCTGGCCCGACAGGGCGGCCCATGAGCAGTTCTTC.

This clone occurred once. This chain uses TRBV19 with TRBJ2-2, with D possibly being TRBD2 (6 bases). V was trimmed by 7 bases and J by 3 bases, leaving 21 bases between them. This CDR3 contains 17 residues. The V gene's germline CDR1 is LNHDA and CDR2 SQIVND (reference sequence). DNA of the CDR3: TGTGCCAGTACCACCACGGGACTCGCACAGGACACCGGGGAGCTGTTTTTT. It is translated as CASTTTGLAQDTGELFF.